The rows below give T cell receptor beta chains drawn from one sample of a study of cytomegalovirus exposure and HLA in healthy donors. Clones were read by immunoSEQ multiplex PCR, and TCRdb kept only the in-frame ones, dropping some. The sample carries 200,000 to 250,000 clones, approximately 88% recorded once. Sequences were obtained from PBMCs. The receptors were gathered from a woman in her 30s in good health and CMV-seropositive. The CDR3 runs from the conserved cysteine through the conserved F or W. Each record gives: V gene, D gene, clone size, J gene, CDR3 length, CDR3 protein, CDR3 DNA. The D gene is left open where the match is weak. Clone size is shown for a subset of rows, as once, few, many or a class of expanded clone.

v_gene: TRBV5-1; d_gene: TRBD1; abundance: .; j_gene: TRBJ2-7; len: 14; CDR3aa: CASSNGQVPYEQYF; CDR3nt: TGCGCCAGCAGCAACGGACAGGTCCCCTACGAGCAGTACTTC
v_gene: TRBV20-1; d_gene: .; abundance: .; j_gene: TRBJ2-7; len: 11; CDR3aa: CSARLTYEQYF; CDR3nt: TGCAGTGCTAGACTCACCTACGAGCAGTACTTC
v_gene: TRBV30; d_gene: .; abundance: .; j_gene: TRBJ2-7; len: 12; CDR3aa: CAWRRGSYEQYF; CDR3nt: TGTGCCTGGAGACGGGGATCCTACGAGCAGTACTTC
v_gene: TRBV30; d_gene: .; abundance: .; j_gene: TRBJ1-5; len: 15; CDR3aa: CAWSIGGAGNQPQHF; CDR3nt: TGTGCCTGGAGTATTGGGGGCGCGGGCAATCAGCCCCAGCATTTT
v_gene: TRBV7-8; d_gene: TRBD1; abundance: .; j_gene: TRBJ2-7; len: 15; CDR3aa: CASSFPGQGHYEQYF; CDR3nt: TGTGCCAGCAGCTTTCCGGGACAGGGGCACTACGAGCAGTACTTC
v_gene: TRBV2; d_gene: .; abundance: .; j_gene: TRBJ1-2; len: 11; CDR3aa: CASSGNYGYTF; CDR3nt: TGTGCCAGCAGTGGGAACTATGGCTACACCTTC
v_gene: TRBV5-1; d_gene: .; abundance: .; j_gene: TRBJ1-1; len: 14; CDR3aa: CASSSTVGYTEAFF; CDR3nt: TGCGCCAGCAGCTCGACAGTAGGTTACACTGAAGCTTTCTTT
v_gene: TRBV27; d_gene: .; abundance: .; j_gene: TRBJ1-1; len: 15; CDR3aa: CASSLYGTSNTEAFF; CDR3nt: TGTGCCAGCAGTTTATATGGGACATCGAACACTGAAGCTTTCTTT
v_gene: TRBV27; d_gene: .; abundance: .; j_gene: TRBJ2-3; len: 14; CDR3aa: CASRAVGDTDTQYF; CDR3nt: TGTGCCAGCAGGGCAGTGGGGGACACAGATACGCAGTATTTT
v_gene: TRBV6-5; d_gene: .; abundance: .; j_gene: TRBJ2-1; len: 15; CDR3aa: CASSQGTSDYNEQFF; CDR3nt: TGTGCCAGCAGCCAAGGGACCTCAGATTACAATGAGCAGTTCTTC
v_gene: TRBV19; d_gene: .; abundance: .; j_gene: TRBJ2-3; len: 13; CDR3aa: CASSEGVTDTQYF; CDR3nt: TGTGCCAGTAGTGAGGGCGTCACAGATACGCAGTATTTT
v_gene: TRBV6-5; d_gene: .; abundance: few; j_gene: TRBJ1-2; len: 13; CDR3aa: CASSEHRNYGYTF; CDR3nt: TGTGCCAGCAGTGAGCACAGGAACTATGGCTACACCTTC
v_gene: TRBV11-3; d_gene: TRBD1; abundance: .; j_gene: TRBJ1-4; len: 15; CDR3aa: CASSYPTGFGEKLFF; CDR3nt: TGTGCCAGCAGCTACCCGACAGGGTTCGGTGAAAAACTGTTTTTT
v_gene: TRBV27; d_gene: .; abundance: .; j_gene: TRBJ1-2; len: 15; CDR3aa: CASSPAGLWNYGYTF; CDR3nt: TGTGCCAGCAGCCCAGCGGGGTTGTGGAACTATGGCTACACCTTC
v_gene: TRBV27; d_gene: .; abundance: .; j_gene: TRBJ1-3; len: 13; CDR3aa: CASSELSRNTIYF; CDR3nt: TGTGCCAGCAGCGAACTGAGCCGAAACACCATATATTTT
v_gene: TRBV27; d_gene: .; abundance: many; j_gene: TRBJ2-5; len: 8; CDR3aa: CAAETQYF; CDR3nt: TGTGCTGCGGAGACCCAGTACTTC
v_gene: TRBV4-1; d_gene: TRBD1; abundance: .; j_gene: TRBJ1-2; len: 16; CDR3aa: CASSQGGDSYGYGYTF; CDR3nt: TGCGCCAGCAGCCAAGGTGGGGACAGTTACGGATATGGCTACACCTTC
v_gene: TRBV19; d_gene: .; abundance: .; j_gene: TRBJ2-3; len: 14; CDR3aa: CASGSPGRADTQYF; CDR3nt: TGTGCCTCAGGCAGCCCAGGTCGAGCAGATACGCAGTATTTT
v_gene: TRBV6-5; d_gene: .; abundance: .; j_gene: TRBJ2-1; len: 13; CDR3aa: CASSYSLAYEQFF; CDR3nt: TGTGCCAGCAGTTACTCCCTGGCGTATGAGCAGTTCTTC
v_gene: TRBV9; d_gene: .; abundance: .; j_gene: TRBJ1-2; len: 14; CDR3aa: CASSVGTAMGGYTF; CDR3nt: TGTGCCAGCAGCGTAGGGACAGCAATGGGGGGCTACACCTTC
v_gene: TRBV27; d_gene: TRBD1; abundance: .; j_gene: TRBJ2-7; len: 15; CDR3aa: CASSLRRDRGGEQYF; CDR3nt: TGTGCCAGCAGCCTACGCCGGGACAGAGGAGGCGAGCAGTACTTC
v_gene: TRBV28; d_gene: .; abundance: .; j_gene: TRBJ1-2; len: 13; CDR3aa: CASSGGQNYGYTF; CDR3nt: TGTGCCAGCAGCGGTGGACAGAACTATGGCTACACCTTC
v_gene: TRBV5-1; d_gene: .; abundance: .; j_gene: TRBJ2-2; len: 16; CDR3aa: CASSSEGDNYGGELFF; CDR3nt: TGCGCCAGCAGCTCCGAGGGGGACAATTACGGCGGGGAGCTGTTTTTT
v_gene: TRBV30; d_gene: TRBD1; abundance: .; j_gene: TRBJ2-7; len: 13; CDR3aa: CAWTSGGAYEQYF; CDR3nt: TGTGCCTGGACCTCAGGGGGCGCGTACGAGCAGTACTTC
v_gene: TRBV5-1; d_gene: .; abundance: .; j_gene: TRBJ2-5; len: 13; CDR3aa: CASTILGGETQYF; CDR3nt: TGCGCCAGCACCATACTGGGGGGAGAGACCCAGTACTTC
v_gene: TRBV5-4; d_gene: .; abundance: .; j_gene: TRBJ2-7; len: 13; CDR3aa: CASSLSPSYEQYF; CDR3nt: TGTGCCAGCAGCTTATCCCCATCCTACGAGCAGTACTTC
v_gene: TRBV7-9; d_gene: TRBD1; abundance: once; j_gene: TRBJ1-2; len: 15; CDR3aa: CASSTRQGSNYGYTF; CDR3nt: TGTGCCAGCAGCACCCGACAGGGGAGCAACTATGGCTACACCTTC
v_gene: TRBV9; d_gene: .; abundance: .; j_gene: TRBJ1-2; len: 14; CDR3aa: CASGPRTDNYGYTF; CDR3nt: TGTGCCAGCGGCCCCCGGACAGATAACTATGGCTACACCTTC
v_gene: TRBV2; d_gene: TRBD1; abundance: .; j_gene: TRBJ1-2; len: 14; CDR3aa: CASSTEQGVYGYTF; CDR3nt: TGTGCCAGCAGTACCGAACAGGGGGTCTATGGCTACACCTTC
v_gene: TRBV5-1; d_gene: TRBD2; abundance: .; j_gene: TRBJ2-3; len: 15; CDR3aa: CASSLNLADTDTQYF; CDR3nt: TGCGCCAGCAGCTTGAATCTAGCGGACACAGATACGCAGTATTTT
v_gene: TRBV2; d_gene: .; abundance: .; j_gene: TRBJ1-2; len: 11; CDR3aa: CASRLEYGYTF; CDR3nt: TGTGCCAGCAGGTTGGAGTATGGCTACACCTTC
v_gene: TRBV6-5; d_gene: .; abundance: .; j_gene: TRBJ1-2; len: 15; CDR3aa: CASSYSKGYRYGYTF; CDR3nt: TGTGCCAGCAGTTACTCGAAAGGGTACCGCTATGGCTACACCTTC
v_gene: TRBV7-9; d_gene: TRBD2; abundance: .; j_gene: TRBJ2-7; len: 15; CDR3aa: CASSSGLVQTYEQYF; CDR3nt: TGTGCCAGCAGCTCCGGACTAGTTCAGACCTACGAGCAGTACTTC
v_gene: TRBV6-1; d_gene: .; abundance: few; j_gene: TRBJ2-7; len: 12; CDR3aa: CASSERGYEQYF; CDR3nt: TGTGCCAGCAGTGAACGAGGGTACGAGCAGTACTTC
v_gene: TRBV11-2; d_gene: TRBD1; abundance: .; j_gene: TRBJ2-2; len: 18; CDR3aa: CASSSRQGAGANTGELFF; CDR3nt: TGTGCCAGCAGCTCGAGACAGGGGGCAGGAGCGAACACCGGGGAGCTGTTTTTT
v_gene: TRBV9; d_gene: .; abundance: .; j_gene: TRBJ2-2; len: 15; CDR3aa: CASSPRRTFTGELFF; CDR3nt: TGTGCCAGCAGCCCCCGGAGGACATTCACCGGGGAGCTGTTTTTT
v_gene: TRBV11-2; d_gene: .; abundance: .; j_gene: TRBJ2-7; len: 14; CDR3aa: CASSARVGGGEQYF; CDR3nt: TGTGCCAGCAGCGCCCGCGTAGGTGGGGGCGAGCAGTACTTC
v_gene: TRBV5-1; d_gene: .; abundance: .; j_gene: TRBJ2-7; len: 13; CDR3aa: CASSLDLRTEQYF; CDR3nt: TGCGCCAGCAGCTTGGATCTTCGAACCGAGCAGTACTTC
v_gene: TRBV7-9; d_gene: .; abundance: .; j_gene: TRBJ2-7; len: 13; CDR3aa: CASSSTGSYEQYF; CDR3nt: TGTGCCAGCAGTTCGACGGGCTCCTACGAGCAGTACTTC
v_gene: TRBV7-3; d_gene: .; abundance: .; j_gene: TRBJ1-1; len: 15; CDR3aa: CASSSSGTRSTEAFF; CDR3nt: TGTGCCAGCAGCTCTTCCGGGACCCGGAGCACTGAAGCTTTCTTT
v_gene: TRBV1; d_gene: .; abundance: .; j_gene: TRBJ2-1; len: 17; CDR3aa: CTTPGVLAGFSYNEQFF; CDR3nt: TGCACCACCCCCGGGGTACTAGCGGGATTCTCCTACAATGAGCAGTTCTTC